The clone carrying this T cell receptor beta chain occurred once. Antigen unknown. It was with 60 Vbeta and 13 Jbeta primers that the PCR ran. Assay used: immunoSEQ multiplex PCR; TCRdb lists only in-frame clones, some missing. Of 160,000 or so clones listed, around 77% are singletons. Each of the donors was a healthy bone marrow donor. There were likely unrecorded immune exposures, though donors were nominally healthy when sampled. V dropped 2 bases and J dropped 4 bases, with 5 bases sitting between them. Looked up from germline, CDR1 is SNHLY and CDR2 is FYNNEI. The CDR3 length is 12 residues. This record belongs to a study of cytomegalovirus exposure and HLA in healthy donors. Study-level findings and limits: Presence/absence comparisons presumed near-even sequencing depth among donors. Immune exposure data for these donors was limited to CMV serostatus.

This receptor was taken from a man aged 55 to 70 in good health and CMV-seronegative. The sequenced sample was PBMCs. The chain has TRBV2 and TRBJ1-2; D perhaps matches TRBD1 (5 bases). DNA for the CDR3: TGTGCCAGCAGTGAACAGGGCTATGGCTACACCTTC. Translation: CASSEQGYGYTF.